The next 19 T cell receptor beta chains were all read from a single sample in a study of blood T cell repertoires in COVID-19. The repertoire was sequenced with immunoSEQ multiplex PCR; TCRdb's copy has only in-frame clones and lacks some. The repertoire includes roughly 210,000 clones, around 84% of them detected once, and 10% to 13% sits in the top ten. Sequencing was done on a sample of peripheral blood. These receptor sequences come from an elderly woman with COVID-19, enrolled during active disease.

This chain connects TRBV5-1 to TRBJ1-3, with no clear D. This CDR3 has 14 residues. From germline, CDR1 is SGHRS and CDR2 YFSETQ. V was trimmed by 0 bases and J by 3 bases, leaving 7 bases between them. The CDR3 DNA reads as TGCGCCAGCAGCTTGGCCGGTAATGGAAACACCATATATTTT. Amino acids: CASSLAGNGNTIYF.

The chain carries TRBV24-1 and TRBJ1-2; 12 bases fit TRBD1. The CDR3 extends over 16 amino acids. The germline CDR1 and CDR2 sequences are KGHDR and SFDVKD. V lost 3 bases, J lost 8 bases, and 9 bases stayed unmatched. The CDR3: CATSDPKGQGAEGYTF. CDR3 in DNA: TGTGCCACCAGTGATCCAAAGGGACAGGGGGCTGAAGGCTACACCTTC.

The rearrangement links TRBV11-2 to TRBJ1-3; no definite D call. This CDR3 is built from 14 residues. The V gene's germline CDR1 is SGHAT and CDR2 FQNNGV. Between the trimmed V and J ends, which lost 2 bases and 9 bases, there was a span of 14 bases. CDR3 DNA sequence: TGTGCCAGCAGCTTAACCGCTAGAGGGTTCACCATATATTTT. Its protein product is CASSLTARGFTIYF.

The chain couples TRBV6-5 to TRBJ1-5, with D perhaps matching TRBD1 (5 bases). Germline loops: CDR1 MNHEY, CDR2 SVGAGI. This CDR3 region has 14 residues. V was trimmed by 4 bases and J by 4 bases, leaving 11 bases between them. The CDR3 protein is CASSWGGVNQPQHF. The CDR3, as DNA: TGTGCCAGCAGTTGGGGAGGGGTGAATCAGCCCCAGCATTTT.

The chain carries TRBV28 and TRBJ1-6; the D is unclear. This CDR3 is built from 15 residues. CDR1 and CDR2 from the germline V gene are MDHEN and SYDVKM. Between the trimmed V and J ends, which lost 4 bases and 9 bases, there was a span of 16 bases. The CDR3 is CASSYYPTPGSPLHF. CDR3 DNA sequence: TGTGCCAGCAGTTATTATCCCACTCCGGGTTCACCCCTCCACTTT.

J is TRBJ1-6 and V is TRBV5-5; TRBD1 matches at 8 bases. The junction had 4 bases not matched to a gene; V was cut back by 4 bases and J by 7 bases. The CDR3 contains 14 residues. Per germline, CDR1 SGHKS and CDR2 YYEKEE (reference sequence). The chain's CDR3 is CASSLGQENSPLHF. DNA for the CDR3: TGTGCCAGCAGCCTGGGACAGGAGAATTCACCCCTCCACTTT.

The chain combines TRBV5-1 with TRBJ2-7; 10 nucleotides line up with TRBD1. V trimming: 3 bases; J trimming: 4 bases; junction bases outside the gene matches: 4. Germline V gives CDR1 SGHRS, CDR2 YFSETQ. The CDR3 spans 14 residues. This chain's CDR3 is CASSSRDRGYEQYF. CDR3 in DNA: TGCGCCAGCAGCTCCCGGGACAGGGGATACGAGCAGTACTTC.

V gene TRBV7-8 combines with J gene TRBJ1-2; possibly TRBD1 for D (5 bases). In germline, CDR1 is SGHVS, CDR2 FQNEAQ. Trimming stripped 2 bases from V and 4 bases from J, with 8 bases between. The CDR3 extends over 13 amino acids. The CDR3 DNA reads TGTGCCAGCAGCTTAAGACAGCCCTATGGCTACACCTTC. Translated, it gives CASSLRQPYGYTF.

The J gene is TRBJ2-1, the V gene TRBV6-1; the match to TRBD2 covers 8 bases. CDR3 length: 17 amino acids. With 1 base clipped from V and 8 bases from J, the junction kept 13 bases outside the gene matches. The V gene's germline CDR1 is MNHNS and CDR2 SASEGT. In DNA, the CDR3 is TGTGCCAGCAGTGAAGATATGAACGGGGGGGCCGTTGATGAGCAGTTCTTC. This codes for CASSEDMNGGAVDEQFF.

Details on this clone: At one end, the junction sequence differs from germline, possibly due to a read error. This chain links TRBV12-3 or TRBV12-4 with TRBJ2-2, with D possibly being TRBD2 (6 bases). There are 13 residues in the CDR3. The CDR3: CASNLAGGWELFF. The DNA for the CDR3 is TGTGCCAGCAACTTAGCCGGGGGTTGGGAACTGTTTTTT.

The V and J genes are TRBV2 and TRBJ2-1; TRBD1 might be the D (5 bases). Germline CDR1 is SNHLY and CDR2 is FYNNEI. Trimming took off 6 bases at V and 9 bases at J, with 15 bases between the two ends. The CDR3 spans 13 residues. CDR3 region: CASRLAVQGEQFF. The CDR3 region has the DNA TGTGCCAGCAGACTCGCCGTTCAGGGTGAGCAGTTCTTC. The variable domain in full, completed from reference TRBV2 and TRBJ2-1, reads EPEVTQTPSHQVTQMGQEVILRCVPISNHLYFYWYRQILGQKVEFLVSFYNNEISEKSEIFDDQFSVERPDGSNFTLKIRSTKLEDSAMYFCASRLAVQGEQFFGPGTRLTVL.

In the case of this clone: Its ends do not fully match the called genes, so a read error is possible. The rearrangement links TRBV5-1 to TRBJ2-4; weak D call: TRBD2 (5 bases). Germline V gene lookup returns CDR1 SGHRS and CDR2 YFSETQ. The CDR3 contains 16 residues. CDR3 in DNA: TGCGCCAGCAGTTTGGGCGAGGGAACGGGCAAAAACATTCAGTACTTC. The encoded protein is CASSLGEGTGKNIQYF. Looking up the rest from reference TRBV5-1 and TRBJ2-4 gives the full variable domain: KAGVTQTPRYLIKTRGQQVTLSCSPISGHRSVSWYQQTPGQGLQFLFEYFSETQRNKGNFPGRFSGRQFSNSRSEMNVSTLELGDSALYLCASSLGEGTGKNIQYFGAGTRLSVL.

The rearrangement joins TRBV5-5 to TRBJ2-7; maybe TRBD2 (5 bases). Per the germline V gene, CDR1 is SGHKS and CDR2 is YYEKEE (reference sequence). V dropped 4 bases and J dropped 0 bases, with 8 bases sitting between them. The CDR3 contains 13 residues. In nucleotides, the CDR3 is TGTGCCAGCAGCGGTGGGAGCTCCTACGAGCAGTACTTC. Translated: CASSGGSSYEQYF. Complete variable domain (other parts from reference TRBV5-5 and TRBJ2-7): DAGVTQSPTHLIKTRGQQVTLRCSPISGHKSVSWYQQVLGQGPQFIFQYYEKEERGRGNFPDRFSARQFPNYSSELNVNALLLGDSALYLCASSGGSSYEQYFGPGTRLTVT.

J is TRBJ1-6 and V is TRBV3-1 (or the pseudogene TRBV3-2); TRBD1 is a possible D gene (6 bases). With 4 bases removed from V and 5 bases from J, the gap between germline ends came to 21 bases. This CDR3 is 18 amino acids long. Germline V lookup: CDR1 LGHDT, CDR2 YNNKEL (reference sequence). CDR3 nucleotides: TGTGCCAGCAGCCCGTATATGTCGGGGGGCGCGGATAATTCACCCCTCCACTTT. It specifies CASSPYMSGGADNSPLHF.

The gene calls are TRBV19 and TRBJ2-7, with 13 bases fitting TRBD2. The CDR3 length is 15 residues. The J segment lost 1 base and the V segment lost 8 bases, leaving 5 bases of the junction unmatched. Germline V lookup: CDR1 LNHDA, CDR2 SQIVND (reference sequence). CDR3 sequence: CASRETSGGSYEQYF. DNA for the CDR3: TGTGCCAGTCGAGAGACTAGCGGGGGGTCCTACGAGCAGTACTTC.

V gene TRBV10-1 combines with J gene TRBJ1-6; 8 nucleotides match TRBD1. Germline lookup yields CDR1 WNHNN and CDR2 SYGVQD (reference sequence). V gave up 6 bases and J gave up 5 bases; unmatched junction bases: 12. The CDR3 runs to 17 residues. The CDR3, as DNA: TGCGCCAGCAGCCGGCGAGGGGAACAGGGGGATAATTCACCCCTCCACTTT. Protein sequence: CASSRRGEQGDNSPLHF.

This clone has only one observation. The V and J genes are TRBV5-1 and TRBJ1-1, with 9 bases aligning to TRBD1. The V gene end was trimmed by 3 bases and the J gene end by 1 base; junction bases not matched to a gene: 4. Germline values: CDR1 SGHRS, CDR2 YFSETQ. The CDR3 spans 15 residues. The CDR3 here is CASSWATGGNTEAFF. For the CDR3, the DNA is TGCGCCAGCAGCTGGGCGACAGGGGGGAACACTGAAGCTTTCTTT.

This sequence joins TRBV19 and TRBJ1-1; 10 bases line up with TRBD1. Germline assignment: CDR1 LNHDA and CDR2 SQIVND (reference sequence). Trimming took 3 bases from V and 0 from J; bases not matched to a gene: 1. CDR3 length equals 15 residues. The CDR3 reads CASSMGQGMNTEAFF. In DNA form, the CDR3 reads TGTGCCAGTAGTATGGGACAGGGGATGAACACTGAAGCTTTCTTT.

CDR3 nucleotides: TGTGCCAGTAGTGGACTAGGAGGGGGACAGCCCCAGCATTTT. It is translated as CASSGLGGGQPQHF. The V call is TRBV19, the J call TRBJ1-5; maybe TRBD1 (6 bases). This CDR3 spans 14 amino acids. V lost 5 bases and J 7 bases, leaving 15 bases between the germline ends. Germline V lookup: CDR1 LNHDA, CDR2 SQIVND (reference sequence).